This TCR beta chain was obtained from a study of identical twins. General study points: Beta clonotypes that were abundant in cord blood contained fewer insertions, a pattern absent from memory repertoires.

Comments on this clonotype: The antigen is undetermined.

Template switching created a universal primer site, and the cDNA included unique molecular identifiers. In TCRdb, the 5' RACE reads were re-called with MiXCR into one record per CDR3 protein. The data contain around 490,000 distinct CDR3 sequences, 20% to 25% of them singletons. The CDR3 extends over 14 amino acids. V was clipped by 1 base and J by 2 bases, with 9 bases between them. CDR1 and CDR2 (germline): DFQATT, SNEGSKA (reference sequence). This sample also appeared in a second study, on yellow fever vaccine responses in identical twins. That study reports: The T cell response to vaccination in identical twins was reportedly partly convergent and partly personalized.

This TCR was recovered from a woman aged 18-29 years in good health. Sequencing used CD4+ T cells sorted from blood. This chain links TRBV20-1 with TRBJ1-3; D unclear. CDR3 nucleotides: TGCAGTGCTAGAGGCCCTTATACTGGAAACACCATATATTTT. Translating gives CSARGPYTGNTIYF.